Below are 16 T cell receptor beta chains sequenced from a single sample in a study of blood T cell repertoires in COVID-19 (dated by TCRdb to 2020 to 2021). The library was obtained by the immunoSEQ multiplex PCR assay. Drawn from immuneACCESS, this table holds only the in-frame rearrangements with V and J called that TCRdb kept. Clones are partly lost; checked studies trace under half to an unresolved V gene and leave the rest unexplained. The sample data list tens of thousands of clones, and 70% to 90% of these were observed just once. About 10% of the sample is taken by the ten largest. Sequences were obtained from peripheral blood. Source of these receptors: a human donor in a cohort sampled during active COVID-19. The donor label of this sample is uncertain.

The rearrangement joins TRBV6-5 to TRBJ2-5; a possible D gene is TRBD2 (5 bases). The germline gives CDR1 MNHEY, CDR2 SVGAGI. The germline V and J ends were trimmed by 6 bases and 5 bases, with 13 bases remaining between them. The CDR3 is 13 amino acids. As DNA, the CDR3 is TGTGCCAGCAGCGACACCCGGAGGGAGACCCAGTACTTC. Translation: CASSDTRRETQYF.

CDR3 coding DNA: TGCGCCAGCAGCCTGCTCGGGAGTCAAGAGACCCAGTACTTC. Amino acid sequence: CASSLLGSQETQYF. The rearrangement joins TRBV4-1 to TRBJ2-5, with D tentatively TRBD2 (6 bases). Trimming took off 4 bases at V and 2 bases at J, with 11 bases between the two ends. The CDR3 totals 14 residues. CDR1 MGHRA and CDR2 YSYEKL come from the germline V gene.

This clone has only one observation. The chain carries TRBV19 and TRBJ2-1; D perhaps matches TRBD2 (5 bases). There are 13 residues in the CDR3. CDR1 LNHDA and CDR2 SQIVND come from the germline V gene (reference sequence). The ends were cut back, 8 bases at V and 5 bases at J, with 13 bases in the middle. The CDR3: CASRARVHNEQFF. The CDR3 DNA follows: TGTGCCAGTCGCGCGAGGGTCCACAATGAGCAGTTCTTC.

The V call is TRBV12-2, the J call TRBJ2-3; the table's D call, TRBD1, was not checked against the DNA. TRBV12-2 has pseudogene status. This CDR3 is 16 amino acids long. CDR3 coding DNA: TGTGCAAGTCGCTTAGGGCAGGGGCCCCGCACAGATACGCAGTATTTT. This sequence encodes CASRLGQGPRTDTQYF.

The chain has TRBV24-1 and TRBJ2-7, with a possible D match to TRBD1 (7 bases). There are 15 residues in the CDR3. V gave up 4 bases and J gave up 5 bases, with 17 bases separating them. CDR1 and CDR2 (germline): KGHDR, SFDVKD. CDR3 DNA sequence: TGTGCCACCAGTGACCCCAACAGGGGCGGGAACGAGCAGTACTTC. It is translated as CATSDPNRGGNEQYF.

This clone was recorded only once. The chain is built from TRBV7-9 and TRBJ1-1; 10 bases are a match to TRBD1. Losses at the gene ends were 6 bases for V and 8 bases for J; bases not matched to a gene: 18. The CDR3 length is 17 residues. The germline V gene has CDR1 SEHNR and CDR2 FQNEAQ (reference sequence). The chain's CDR3 is CASRYLGRDRGRREAFF. In nucleotides, the CDR3 is TGTGCCAGCAGATATCTGGGCCGGGACAGGGGTCGGAGGGAAGCTTTCTTT.

J is TRBJ2-7 and V is TRBV21-1; the D call in the table, TRBD1, was not verified against the DNA. TRBV21-1 is designated a pseudogene. The CDR3 is made up of 22 amino acids. The CDR3 protein is CASSKELCMQGNTLSGEYEQYF. In DNA form, the CDR3 reads TGTGCCAGCAGCAAAGAGTTATGTATGCAGGGGAACACCCTATCTGGTGAATACGAGCAGTACTTC.

V and J are TRBV2 and TRBJ2-3; maybe TRBD2 (6 bases). Trimming stripped 6 bases from V and 8 bases from J, with 18 bases between. CDR1 SNHLY and CDR2 FYNNEI come from the germline V gene. The CDR3 has 14 residues. DNA of the CDR3: TGTGCCAGCAGGCTCCAGTGGGAGGTTGGTACGCAGTATTTT. Protein product: CASRLQWEVGTQYF.

This clone was detected a few times. The CDR3 DNA sequence: TGTGCCAGCAGCTCCCGGACTAGCGGGATGCGCTACGAGCAGTACTTC. This encodes CASSSRTSGMRYEQYF. The chain recombines TRBV7-2 with TRBJ2-7; TRBD2 matches 12 bases. Germline CDR1 SGHTA, CDR2 FQGNSA. The CDR3 runs to 16 residues. The junction had 7 bases not matched to a gene; V was cut back by 4 bases and J by 3 bases.

This clone was found once. The J gene is TRBJ2-3, the V gene TRBV3-1 (or the pseudogene TRBV3-2), with TRBD1 identical over 7 bases. This CDR3 comprises 14 residues. Losses at the gene ends were 5 bases for V and 6 bases for J; bases not matched to a gene: 8. CDR1 is LGHDT and CDR2 is YNNKEL in the germline V gene (reference sequence). As DNA, the CDR3 is TGTGCCAGCAGCGCCCCTAGGGGGCGGGATACGCAGTATTTT. It yields the protein CASSAPRGRDTQYF.

The chain recombines TRBV5-1 with TRBJ2-1; 9 nucleotides align to TRBD1. The V gene's germline CDR1 is SGHRS and CDR2 YFSETQ. J gave up 6 bases and V 0 bases, and 7 bases lay outside the gene matches. There are 16 residues in the CDR3. The CDR3 is CASSLGPRTGANEQFF. The CDR3, as DNA: TGCGCCAGCAGCTTGGGGCCGAGGACAGGGGCCAATGAGCAGTTCTTC.

The chain uses TRBV27 and TRBJ2-7, with a tentative D call TRBD1 (6 bases). V lost 3 bases, J lost 5 bases, and 17 bases lay in between. Looked up from germline, CDR1 is MNHEY and CDR2 is SMNVEV (reference sequence). This CDR3 contains 15 residues. As DNA, the CDR3 is TGTGCCAGCAGTTTTCTCGGCCAGGGGTTGAACGAGCAGTACTTC. Amino acid sequence: CASSFLGQGLNEQYF.

Here the CDR3 reads CAWRIRDRSGNEQFF. CDR3 coding DNA: TGTGCCTGGAGGATACGGGACAGGTCGGGCAATGAGCAGTTCTTC. This sequence joins TRBV30 and TRBJ2-1; 8 bases match TRBD1. Germline V gives CDR1 GTSNPN, CDR2 SVGIG (reference sequence). V shed 3 bases and J 6 bases; nucleotides not matched to a gene: 10. The CDR3 has 15 residues.

This clone appeared a single time. CDR3 DNA: TGTGCCAGCAGCTTTGTAGCGGGAAGCACAGATACGCAGTATTTT. Translation gives CASSFVAGSTDTQYF. The chain joins TRBV2 to TRBJ2-3; 8 positions match TRBD2. The length of the CDR3 is 15 residues. From germline, CDR1 is SNHLY and CDR2 FYNNEI. The V gene end was trimmed by 6 bases and the J gene end by 0 bases; junction bases not matched to a gene: 5.

This chain links TRBV6-6 with TRBJ2-2; TRBD2 matches 8 bases. V lost 5 bases and J lost 5; bases outside the gene matches: 16. The CDR3 contains 18 residues. Germline loops: CDR1 MNHNY, CDR2 SVGAGI (reference sequence). CDR3 DNA sequence: TGTGCCAGCAGTCGAACCAAACTAGCGGAACTGGGAACCGGGGAGCTGTTTTTT. Translated: CASSRTKLAELGTGELFF.

The rearrangement links TRBV15 to TRBJ2-7, with TRBD2 matching 11 bases. The CDR3 is 14 amino acids. Germline V lookup: CDR1 LNHNV, CDR2 YYDKDF (reference sequence). Trimming at V came to 3 bases and at J to 4 bases, leaving 2 bases not matched to a gene. The CDR3 region is CATSRSSGRYEQYF. The CDR3 DNA reads TGTGCCACCAGCAGGTCTAGCGGGAGGTACGAGCAGTACTTC.